This T cell receptor beta chain is from a study of cytomegalovirus exposure and HLA in healthy donors. Whole-study findings and limits: An observed cluster of highly shared sequence variants was recorded as a likely sequencing artifact.

A few counts support this clone. The antigen remains unidentified. The junction does not match germline at one end; this may be a read error. The CDR3 length is 13 residues. Germline CDR1 and CDR2: SGHTA and FQGNSA. PCR used 60 Vbeta primers and 13 Jbeta primers. This table comes from immunoSEQ multiplex PCR, and its TCRdb copy is limited to in-frame clones, with some not included. The sample records more than 95,000 clones, about 81% being singletons. The receptor's source is a woman aged 45-65 years in good health and CMV-seropositive. The sample was PBMCs. V usage is TRBV7-2 and J usage is TRBJ2-7, with 7 bases that match TRBD1. The CDR3 region is CASSLGSRQGAFF. The DNA for the CDR3 is TGTGCCAGCAGCTTAGGCTCGAGACAGGGTGCGTTCTTC.